Each of the 20 T cell receptor beta chains below was sequenced from the same sample in a study of blood T cell repertoires in COVID-19. Measured with immunoSEQ multiplex PCR; TCRdb has only the in-frame clones, and not every one. The sample has over 55,000 clones, about 80% seen once. Sequenced input: peripheral blood. These receptors were collected from a woman aged 55-75 years with acute or convalescent COVID-19.

This clone was seen a handful of times. This chain uses TRBV5-1 with TRBJ1-3; D not certain. The CDR3 totals 14 residues. Germline CDR1 SGHRS, CDR2 YFSETQ. The ends were cut back, 4 bases at V and 0 bases at J, with 8 bases in the middle. This CDR3 is CASSEQSSGNTIYF. As DNA, the CDR3 is TGCGCCAGCAGCGAACAGAGCTCTGGAAACACCATATATTTT. Full variable domain (outside the CDR3, taken from reference TRBV5-1 and TRBJ1-3): KAGVTQTPRYLIKTRGQQVTLSCSPISGHRSVSWYQQTPGQGLQFLFEYFSETQRNKGNFPGRFSGRQFSNSRSEMNVSTLELGDSALYLCASSEQSSGNTIYFGEGSWLTVV.

The V call is TRBV12-3 or TRBV12-4, the J call TRBJ2-5, with D possibly being TRBD1 (6 bases). The CDR3 covers 12 residues. Trimming took 4 bases from V and 3 from J, leaving 6 bases between them. The CDR3 bases are TGTGCCAGCAGTTGGACAGAAGAGACCCAGTACTTC. Its translation is CASSWTEETQYF.

V and J are TRBV20-1 and TRBJ1-2; no firm D call. The CDR3 runs 14 residues. Germline values: CDR1 DFQATT, CDR2 SNEGSKA (reference sequence). Trimming shortened V by 3 bases and J by 5 bases, and 16 bases separated the two germline ends. The CDR3 DNA sequence: TGCAGTGCTAGTAGGGAGAGGATAGAATATGGCTACACCTTC. The encoded protein is CSASRERIEYGYTF.

As for this clone: One end of the junction fails to match germline, which may point to a read error. The CDR3 here is CASSAPGQVPLPVF. The CDR3 DNA reads TGTGCCAGCAGCGCACCGGGACAGGTGCCTCTACCAGTCTTC. The rearrangement joins TRBV9 to TRBJ1-2, with 8 positions matching TRBD1. The CDR3 covers 14 residues. CDR1 is SGDLS and CDR2 is YYNGEE in the germline V gene.

The rearrangement joins TRBV27 to TRBJ1-2; 9 nucleotides line up with TRBD1. CDR1 MNHEY and CDR2 SMNVEV come from the germline V gene (reference sequence). The CDR3 is 13 amino acids. V was pared by 6 bases and J by 8 bases, with 7 bases of the junction left unmatched. The CDR3: CASRRQGDGGYTF. DNA for the CDR3: TGTGCCAGCAGGCGACAGGGGGACGGCGGCTACACCTTC.

The table lists this clone with a few counts. The J gene is TRBJ1-4, the V gene TRBV6-2 or TRBV6-3; perhaps TRBD1 as D (6 bases). CDR1 MNHEY and CDR2 SVGEGT come from the germline V gene. The CDR3 contains 14 residues. V was trimmed by 2 bases and J by 4 bases, leaving 8 bases between them. The DNA for the CDR3 is TGTGCCAGCAGTTACCGCAGGGGTAATGAAAAACTGTTTTTT. The encoded protein is CASSYRRGNEKLFF.

The J gene is TRBJ1-1, the V gene TRBV7-3; a possible D gene is TRBD1 (5 bases). CDR3 length: 15 amino acids. Trimming cost V 5 bases and J 2 bases, with 15 bases left between them. Germline CDR1 SGHTA, CDR2 FQGTGA. Here the CDR3 DNA reads TGTGCCAGCAGCCGGGGCGACGGGGGAAACACTGAAGCTTTCTTT. It specifies CASSRGDGGNTEAFF.

This clone came up a few times. The rearrangement joins TRBV29-1 to TRBJ1-2; perhaps TRBD1 as D (5 bases). The V end was cut by 7 bases, the J end by 6 bases, with 12 bases between. CDR3 length: 11 amino acids. Germline V lookup: CDR1 SQVTM, CDR2 ANQGSEA. CDR3 sequence: CSGGGRDGYTF. The CDR3 DNA sequence: TGCAGCGGAGGTGGCAGGGATGGCTACACCTTC. The full variable domain, with the rest looked up from reference TRBV29-1 and TRBJ1-2, is SAVISQKPSRDICQRGTSLTIQCQVDSQVTMMFWYRQQPGQSLTLIATANQGSEATYESGFVIDKFPISRPNLTFSTLTVSNMSPEDSSIYLCSGGGRDGYTFGSGTRLTVV.

The chain combines TRBV6-5 with TRBJ2-7; TRBD1 matches at 8 bases. The CDR3 is 13 amino acids. CDR1 and CDR2 (germline): MNHEY, SVGAGI. Unmatched junction bases numbered 7, after V lost 6 bases and J lost 6 bases. The CDR3 is CASRVVDRGEQYF. The CDR3 DNA sequence: TGTGCCAGCAGAGTTGTAGACAGGGGCGAGCAGTACTTC.

This clone was counted between two and nine times. The V gene is TRBV2, the J gene TRBJ1-1; a possible D gene is TRBD1 (5 bases). Germline assignment: CDR1 SNHLY and CDR2 FYNNEI. V was cut by 3 bases and J by 3 bases, with 11 bases left in between. This CDR3 region has 14 residues. The CDR3 protein is CASSESRADTEAFF. In DNA form, the CDR3 reads TGTGCCAGCAGTGAGTCCAGGGCCGACACTGAAGCTTTCTTT.

This clone was seen just once. The chain uses TRBV5-1 and TRBJ1-3; D is unresolved. V lost 1 base and J lost 4, with 9 bases in between. The length of the CDR3 is 14 residues. CDR1 and CDR2 (germline): SGHRS, YFSETQ. CDR3 in amino acids: CASSLSGYGNTIYF. CDR3 bases: TGCGCCAGCAGCTTGTCGGGGTACGGAAACACCATATATTTT.

This clone was seen more than once but under ten times. The V and J genes are TRBV29-1 and TRBJ1-2, with TRBD1 matching over 11 bases. V shed 6 bases and J 6 bases; nucleotides not matched to a gene: 12. The CDR3 length is 15 residues. In germline, CDR1 is SQVTM, CDR2 ANQGSEA. CDR3 nucleotide sequence: TGCAGCGTGGGCCTGGGACAGGGGGTTTCGAATGGCTACACCTTC. This codes for CSVGLGQGVSNGYTF.

The sample holds one count of this clone. The gene calls are TRBV10-3 and TRBJ1-3, with D hard to call. V was pared by 4 bases and J by 1 base, with 11 bases between. CDR3 length: 15 residues. Germline values: CDR1 ENHRY, CDR2 SYGVKD. The CDR3 DNA reads as TGTGCCATCAGTGGGCCTTCCCCTTCTGGAAACACCATATATTTT. Translating gives CAISGPSPSGNTIYF.

This chain connects TRBV10-3 to TRBJ1-5; D possibly corresponds to TRBD1 (6 bases). This CDR3 is 14 amino acids long. V was shortened by 4 bases and J by 5 bases, with 12 bases between the two germline ends. The germline V gene has CDR1 ENHRY and CDR2 SYGVKD. The CDR3 spells CAISGGGGDQPQHF. CDR3 coding DNA: TGTGCCATCAGTGGTGGCGGGGGCGATCAGCCCCAGCATTTT.

This clone was detected only once. This sequence joins TRBV12-1 and TRBJ2-7; TRBD2, the table's D call, lacks a check against the DNA. TRBV12-1 is labeled a pseudogene. The CDR3 covers 17 residues. The CDR3 loop is CASRLHREDANSYEQYF. CDR3 DNA: TGTGCCAGCAGGTTACATAGGGAGGATGCAAATTCCTACGAGCAGTACTTC.

The rearrangement uses TRBV2 and TRBJ1-5, with D possibly being TRBD1 (5 bases). There are 15 residues in the CDR3. Germline values: CDR1 SNHLY, CDR2 FYNNEI. Trimming cost V 8 bases and J 2 bases, with 16 bases left between them. In DNA form, the CDR3 reads TGTGCCAGCCGTAGGGGCGCTAGGGGCAATCAGCCCCAGCATTTT. This gives the protein CASRRGARGNQPQHF.

The count of this clone is one. The chain employs TRBV30 and TRBJ2-1; 13 bases fit TRBD2. Germline-derived CDR1 and CDR2 are GTSNPN and SVGIG (reference sequence). The CDR3 spans 16 residues. J lost 2 bases, V lost 2 bases, and 3 bases had no gene match. CDR3 bases: TGTGCCTGGAGTAGGACTAGCGGGGGTACCTACAATGAGCAGTTCTTC. Its protein is CAWSRTSGGTYNEQFF.

The V call is TRBV6-6, the J call TRBJ2-3, with D possibly TRBD1 on 5 matching bases. Germline V gene data show CDR1 as MNHNY and CDR2 as SVGAGI (reference sequence). Trimming took off 2 bases at V and 0 bases at J, with 12 bases between the two ends. This CDR3 is 16 amino acids long. This CDR3 reads CASSYAGHSSTDTQYF. Written as DNA, the CDR3 is TGTGCCAGCAGTTACGCCGGACACAGTAGCACAGATACGCAGTATTTT.

This chain joins TRBV24-1 and TRBJ2-3; 9 bases line up with TRBD2. The CDR3 totals 14 residues. The ends lost 1 base at V and 5 bases at J; junction bases unmatched: 0. CDR1 is KGHDR, CDR2 SFDVKD, per germline. CDR3 protein: CATSDLAGGDTQYF. The CDR3, as DNA: TGTGCCACCAGTGATTTAGCGGGGGGAGATACGCAGTATTTT.

The chain has TRBV27 and TRBJ2-7, with D possibly TRBD1 on 6 matching bases. The CDR3 is 13 residues long. Germline V lookup: CDR1 MNHEY, CDR2 SMNVEV (reference sequence). Trimming took off 6 bases at V and 2 bases at J, with 11 bases between the two ends. CDR3 coding DNA: TGTGCCAGCAGCAATTACAGGGCCTACGAGCAGTACTTC. Translating it yields CASSNYRAYEQYF.